Listed below are T cell receptor beta chains from one sample, sequenced in a study of blood T cell repertoires in COVID-19. Measured with immunoSEQ multiplex PCR; TCRdb has only the in-frame clones, and not every one. Of approximately 260,000 clones listed, 85% were seen once; the top ten hold under 8%. The sequenced material came from PBMCs or T cells enriched from blood (not recorded which). The source of these receptors is a woman between 45 and 60 years old who had been exposed to COVID-19. Each CDR3 is given with its conserved first and last residue. Each record gives: clone size, V gene, J gene, D gene, CDR3 DNA, CDR3 protein. The D gene is left open where the match is weak. Some rows mark clone size as missing; the rest say once, few, many or name a class of expanded clone.

abundance: -; v_gene: TRBV14; j_gene: TRBJ1-2; d_gene: -; CDR3nt: TGTGCCAGCAGCCAAGCTCAGAAACAGGGCTACACCTTC; CDR3aa: CASSQAQKQGYTF
abundance: -; v_gene: TRBV29-1; j_gene: TRBJ1-6; d_gene: TRBD1; CDR3nt: TGCAGCGCCGGGGACAGACTTAATTCACCCCTCCACTTT; CDR3aa: CSAGDRLNSPLHF
abundance: few; v_gene: TRBV23-1; j_gene: TRBJ2-7; d_gene: -; CDR3nt: TGCGCCACACAGGGGAGGATTTACGAGCAGTACTTC; CDR3aa: CATQGRIYEQYF
abundance: -; v_gene: TRBV7-9; j_gene: TRBJ1-2; d_gene: -; CDR3nt: TGTGCCAGCAGCGATTCGGACAGTTACTATGGCTACACCTTC; CDR3aa: CASSDSDSYYGYTF
abundance: -; v_gene: TRBV19; j_gene: TRBJ2-2; d_gene: -; CDR3nt: TGTGCCAGTAGTATGTCGGGGAGCACCGGGGAGCTGTTTTTT; CDR3aa: CASSMSGSTGELFF
abundance: -; v_gene: TRBV12-3/TRBV12-4; j_gene: TRBJ1-2; d_gene: -; CDR3nt: TGTGCCAGCAGTCCCAGGAGGGACGGTGGCTACACCTTC; CDR3aa: CASSPRRDGGYTF
abundance: -; v_gene: TRBV20-1; j_gene: TRBJ1-2; d_gene: -; CDR3nt: TGCAGTGCCAGCGTACACCATGGCTACACCTTC; CDR3aa: CSASVHHGYTF
abundance: -; v_gene: TRBV12-3/TRBV12-4; j_gene: TRBJ1-2; d_gene: -; CDR3nt: TGTGCCAGCAGCCAGGACACGGTCTATGGCTACACCTTC; CDR3aa: CASSQDTVYGYTF
abundance: -; v_gene: TRBV4-3; j_gene: TRBJ2-7; d_gene: -; CDR3nt: TGCGCCAGCAGCCAAGATCGGGAGTCCGGGCGGCAGTACTTC; CDR3aa: CASSQDRESGRQYF
abundance: -; v_gene: TRBV6-6; j_gene: TRBJ1-5; d_gene: -; CDR3nt: TGTGCCAGCAGTTACTCGATTTCAGGTGATCAGCCCCAGCATTTT; CDR3aa: CASSYSISGDQPQHF
abundance: once; v_gene: TRBV3-1/TRBV3-2; j_gene: TRBJ1-3; d_gene: -; CDR3nt: TGTGCCAGCAGCCAGTCCCACTCTGGAAACACCATATATTTT; CDR3aa: CASSQSHSGNTIYF
abundance: few; v_gene: TRBV24-1; j_gene: TRBJ1-4; d_gene: TRBD1; CDR3nt: TGTGCCACCAGTGAGCCCCCAGGGGGCTGTTTGGAAAAACTGTTTTTT; CDR3aa: CATSEPPGGCLEKLFF
abundance: -; v_gene: TRBV10-3; j_gene: TRBJ1-2; d_gene: TRBD1; CDR3nt: TGTGCCATCAGTGCTTCGACAGGGATTAGTAACTATGGCTACACCTTC; CDR3aa: CAISASTGISNYGYTF
abundance: -; v_gene: TRBV2; j_gene: TRBJ1-6; d_gene: -; CDR3nt: TGTGCCAGCCGGGACACCCCTTATAATTCACCCCTCCACTTT; CDR3aa: CASRDTPYNSPLHF
abundance: -; v_gene: TRBV18; j_gene: TRBJ2-7; d_gene: TRBD1; CDR3nt: TGTGCCAGCTCACCGGTACATTTCGGACAGGACCCCGAGCAGTACTTC; CDR3aa: CASSPVHFGQDPEQYF
abundance: few; v_gene: TRBV21-1; j_gene: TRBJ1-6; d_gene: -; CDR3nt: TGTGCCAGCAGCAAAGAGGGGGGGGTAAGCTCCTATAATTCACCCCTCCACTTT; CDR3aa: CASSKEGGVSSYNSPLHF
abundance: -; v_gene: TRBV6-5; j_gene: TRBJ1-5; d_gene: TRBD1; CDR3nt: TGTGCCAGCGACGACAGGGGTGCCCATCAGCCCCAGCATTTT; CDR3aa: CASDDRGAHQPQHF
abundance: -; v_gene: TRBV7-2; j_gene: TRBJ1-2; d_gene: -; CDR3nt: TGTGCCAGCAGTAAGGAGAACGAATTCCTTAACTATGGCTACACCTTC; CDR3aa: CASSKENEFLNYGYTF
abundance: -; v_gene: TRBV28; j_gene: TRBJ2-3; d_gene: -; CDR3nt: TGTGCCAGCAGGCCCCCCCGGGGAGCAGATACGCAGTATTTT; CDR3aa: CASRPPRGADTQYF
abundance: -; v_gene: TRBV4-2; j_gene: TRBJ1-1; d_gene: TRBD1; CDR3nt: TGTGCCAGCAGCCGCAGAGGTGTGGGACAGCTGAACACTGAAGCTTTCTTT; CDR3aa: CASSRRGVGQLNTEAFF
abundance: -; v_gene: TRBV4-3; j_gene: TRBJ1-3; d_gene: -; CDR3nt: TGCGCCAGCAGCCAAGATACGCCCGGGGTGGACACCATATATTTT; CDR3aa: CASSQDTPGVDTIYF
abundance: -; v_gene: TRBV11-2; j_gene: TRBJ2-5; d_gene: -; CDR3nt: TGTGCCACCCGGGGGTTCCGGGGACAAGAGACCCAGTACTTC; CDR3aa: CATRGFRGQETQYF
abundance: -; v_gene: TRBV14; j_gene: TRBJ1-6; d_gene: TRBD1; CDR3nt: TGTGCCAGCAGCCAAGTTGCGGGGACAGGGACGAATTCACCCCTCCACTTT; CDR3aa: CASSQVAGTGTNSPLHF
abundance: -; v_gene: TRBV6-4; j_gene: TRBJ2-3; d_gene: TRBD2; CDR3nt: TGTGCCAGCAGTGAGCGGGGGGGCACAGATACGCAGTATTTT; CDR3aa: CASSERGGTDTQYF
abundance: few; v_gene: TRBV6-2/TRBV6-3; j_gene: TRBJ2-3; d_gene: -; CDR3nt: TGTGCCAGCAGTTACGGGGCCTTGACGGCAACAGATACGCAGTATTTT; CDR3aa: CASSYGALTATDTQYF
abundance: -; v_gene: TRBV9; j_gene: TRBJ2-3; d_gene: TRBD2; CDR3nt: TGTGCCAGCAGCTTAACGGGACTAGCACTCGGAGATACGCAGTATTTT; CDR3aa: CASSLTGLALGDTQYF
abundance: -; v_gene: TRBV6-4; j_gene: TRBJ2-3; d_gene: TRBD1; CDR3nt: TGTGCCAGCAGTGAGCAGGGGGCGTCTAAGGATACGCAGTATTTT; CDR3aa: CASSEQGASKDTQYF
abundance: -; v_gene: TRBV27; j_gene: TRBJ2-5; d_gene: -; CDR3nt: TGTGCCAGCAGTTTAGATTTTAGTGGAGAAGAGACCCAGTACTTC; CDR3aa: CASSLDFSGEETQYF
abundance: -; v_gene: TRBV7-2; j_gene: TRBJ1-4; d_gene: -; CDR3nt: TGTGCCAGCAGCTTAGATGGGCGCGAGAATGAAAAACTGTTTTTT; CDR3aa: CASSLDGRENEKLFF
abundance: -; v_gene: TRBV19; j_gene: TRBJ2-1; d_gene: TRBD2; CDR3nt: TGTGCCACCAGTCCGTCGGGGGGGGGATTAAGCTCCTACAATGAGCAGTTCTTC; CDR3aa: CATSPSGGGLSSYNEQFF
abundance: -; v_gene: TRBV10-3; j_gene: TRBJ2-3; d_gene: -; CDR3nt: TGTGCCTTAAGGACAGGGAGGGAAGATACGCAGTATTTT; CDR3aa: CALRTGREDTQYF
abundance: once; v_gene: TRBV5-1; j_gene: TRBJ1-5; d_gene: -; CDR3nt: TGCGCCAGCAGCTTGGAGGTGTCAGGGCCCCAGCATTTT; CDR3aa: CASSLEVSGPQHF
abundance: -; v_gene: TRBV4-3; j_gene: TRBJ1-5; d_gene: -; CDR3nt: TGCGCCAGCAGCCAATCATCCACGGGGAGTCAGCCCCAGCATTTT; CDR3aa: CASSQSSTGSQPQHF
abundance: -; v_gene: TRBV30; j_gene: TRBJ1-1; d_gene: -; CDR3nt: TGTGCCTGGAACTTCGGGAACACTGAAGCTTTCTTT; CDR3aa: CAWNFGNTEAFF
abundance: -; v_gene: TRBV29-1; j_gene: TRBJ2-3; d_gene: -; CDR3nt: TGCAGCACCTCCTTGGGGCAGGGTGGCACGCATACGCAGTATTTT; CDR3aa: CSTSLGQGGTHTQYF
abundance: -; v_gene: TRBV12-3/TRBV12-4; j_gene: TRBJ1-1; d_gene: -; CDR3nt: TGTGCCAGCAGCCTGGGGGGGGGCATTGAAGCTTTCTTT; CDR3aa: CASSLGGGIEAFF
abundance: -; v_gene: TRBV7-9; j_gene: TRBJ1-2; d_gene: -; CDR3nt: TGTGCCAGCAGCGCAGAGGGCTATGGCTACACCTTC; CDR3aa: CASSAEGYGYTF
abundance: -; v_gene: TRBV12-3/TRBV12-4; j_gene: TRBJ1-2; d_gene: -; CDR3nt: TGTGCCAGCAGTCCCAGGATGGGACAAGGCTACACCTTC; CDR3aa: CASSPRMGQGYTF
abundance: -; v_gene: TRBV5-1; j_gene: TRBJ1-4; d_gene: -; CDR3nt: TGCGCCAGCAGCCCGAGGGGGATCAATGAAAAACTGTTTTTT; CDR3aa: CASSPRGINEKLFF
abundance: once; v_gene: TRBV7-9; j_gene: TRBJ2-1; d_gene: TRBD2; CDR3nt: TGTGCCAGCAGCCCCCGGACTAGCGGGCTGTACAATGAGCAGTTCTTC; CDR3aa: CASSPRTSGLYNEQFF
abundance: -; v_gene: TRBV13; j_gene: TRBJ2-3; d_gene: TRBD1; CDR3nt: TGTGCCAGCAGCCCCGGGACAGGGAGCACAGATACGCAGTATTTT; CDR3aa: CASSPGTGSTDTQYF
abundance: -; v_gene: TRBV10-3; j_gene: TRBJ1-6; d_gene: -; CDR3nt: TGTGCCATCAGCGCAGGGGCGAATAATTCACCCCTCCACTTT; CDR3aa: CAISAGANNSPLHF
abundance: once; v_gene: TRBV3-1/TRBV3-2; j_gene: TRBJ2-4; d_gene: -; CDR3nt: TGTGCCAGCAGCCCCCCTGGGGGCGGAGGAGACATTCAGTACTTC; CDR3aa: CASSPPGGGGDIQYF
abundance: -; v_gene: TRBV7-2; j_gene: TRBJ2-2; d_gene: TRBD2; CDR3nt: TGTGCCAGCAGCTCCAAAAGCTCCGGGGGGGCGGGCACCGGGGAGCTGTTTTTT; CDR3aa: CASSSKSSGGAGTGELFF
abundance: -; v_gene: TRBV7-8; j_gene: TRBJ1-2; d_gene: -; CDR3nt: TGTGCCAGCAGCTTAGGACTTTATGGCTACACCTTC; CDR3aa: CASSLGLYGYTF
abundance: large; v_gene: TRBV5-6; j_gene: TRBJ2-7; d_gene: TRBD1; CDR3nt: TGTGCCAGCAGCTTGTTATGGGACAGGGGAGCCTACGAGCAGTACTTC; CDR3aa: CASSLLWDRGAYEQYF
abundance: -; v_gene: TRBV5-4; j_gene: TRBJ2-7; d_gene: -; CDR3nt: TGTGCCAGCAGCTTAGTCGGAGGCGAGCAGTACTTC; CDR3aa: CASSLVGGEQYF
abundance: once; v_gene: TRBV19; j_gene: TRBJ2-3; d_gene: -; CDR3nt: TGTGCCAGTAGGAATAGGGGGTGGGCAGGAAGAGATACGCAGTATTTT; CDR3aa: CASRNRGWAGRDTQYF